This T cell receptor (beta chain) was sequenced in a study of cytomegalovirus exposure and HLA in healthy donors (dated by TCRdb to 2015 to 2018). Turning to the overall study: An earlier analysis of several hundred of the donors reported 250 to 300 Gb of sequence data and 100 million to 140 million unique TCR beta sequences from around 200 million T cells. Approximately 300 gigabases of sequencing data and tens of millions of unique TCR sequences made up an early release that covered several hundred HLA-typed donors. Among the roughly 410 genotyped donors, approximately 81% belonged to the genetic ancestry cluster associated with self-reported Caucasian donors. The study was designed to test whether signatures of past pathogen exposure could be identified by cataloging public T cell receptors. The study used immunosequencing to profile the T cell repertoires of several hundred subjects and linked those repertoires to cytomegalovirus serostatus. Along with the roughly 610-subject first cohort, a separate validation cohort of over 90 different subjects was used. To predict cytomegalovirus infection status, the study brought together high-throughput TCR immunosequencing, statistical association of individual TCRs with disease status, and machine learning. To study patterns of TCR occurrence, a later analysis re-analyzed previously published TCR beta repertoires from around 700 donors and added high-resolution HLA genotyping. Rather than using new phenotypic data, the later analysis identified candidate immune exposures from TCR beta sequences and from how often those sequences occurred across donors. An earlier analysis of approximately 630 of the donors applied high-throughput TCR beta sequencing to assess whether each TCR beta V gene segment acted as functional or pseudogenic. Donor age, sex, ethnicity and CMV serostatus were collected together with the repertoire data. A later genetic analysis used genome-wide SNP genotypes for about 65% of the 666 donors, treating that subset as a discovery cohort. Every discovery cohort repertoire had been produced on one sequencing platform. HLA typing included class I and class II loci at four-digit resolution. The number of donors typed differed by locus, with about 629-630 for A, B, C, DRB1 and DQB1, around 560 for DQA1, about 610 for DPA1, and some 440 for DPB1. A handful of DR-DQ haplotypes were handled as single units for association and clustering because linkage in the cohort was strong. Among roughly 400 genotyped donors of the cohort, an average of approximately 220,000 unique TCR beta nucleotide sequences was sequenced per donor, of which about 18% were non-productive.

The CDR3 measures 16 amino acids from cysteine to phenylalanine. Solely the CDR3 DNA is kept, with 48 bases framed from the first base. From a lookup of the germline V gene, CDR1 and CDR2 are MNHEY and SVGAGI. Compared with germline, V lacks 4 bases and J lacks 7 bases; bases without a gene match: 14. Of note for this clone: Its antigen is unknown. No clone much larger than this one lies a single base away; base qualities are absent.

Receptor amplification or capture employed the immunoSEQ multiplex PCR assay. A mixture of 60 forward primers for TCR Vbeta segments and 13 reverse primers for TCR Jbeta segments was used in the multiplex PCR. The CDR3 region of rearranged TCR beta genes was amplified from genomic DNA with a multiplex PCR assay. Amplified TCR beta libraries were sequenced as 87-base-pair reads on the Illumina HiSeq System. From the authors' description of their analysis: A later analysis counted 65 million to 90 million unique TCR beta chains across the 500 to 850 repertoires, and roughly 10 million of these chains were shared by at least two donors. Raw reads were error-corrected and collapsed into unique sequences with a nearest-neighbor algorithm that merged closely related sequences to remove PCR and sequencing errors. Alignment of CDR3 sequences to IMGT reference sequences was used to assign V, D and J gene segments. For a sequence to be retained, a match of at least six nucleotides to both a V gene segment and a J gene segment was required. Rearrangements were called productive when the CDR3 lacked stop codons and stayed in frame with V and J; all others were non-productive. Following IMGT convention, CDR3 was defined as the stretch from the second conserved V-encoded cysteine to the conserved J-encoded phenylalanine. Sequences without an unambiguous match to a single V gene segment were excluded from the earlier analysis of several hundred of the donors. An earlier analysis of a few hundred of the donors classified V segments as functional when productive rearrangements were above 56.7% and as segregating when the standard deviation between donors was above 5%. To diagnose cytomegalovirus status from the catalog of TCR beta chain sequences, a statistical classification framework was built. A later analysis assigned V and J genes by comparing TCR nucleotide sequences with IMGT/GENE-DB human TR gene sequences. In a later analysis, CDR3 sequences and most-parsimonious VDJ recombination scenarios were assigned using the TCRdist pipeline. In a later analysis, each TCR beta chain was defined by its CDR3 amino acid sequence together with its V-gene family, and reads lacking a unique V-gene family were excluded. A later analysis removed roughly 590 highly shared, low-generation-probability nucleotide sequences to deal with suspected cross-contamination and a sequencing artifact. For each public chain, a later analysis derived a clonal expansion index from normalized ranks of inferred template counts within each repertoire. A later analysis computed generation probabilities with a VDJ recombination model fitted to out-of-frame rearrangements, and checked the results against IGoR. A later analysis scored TCR-TCR, TCR-HLA and TCR-CMV co-occurrence with hypergeometric tests, applying a repertoire-size bias correction to TCR pairs. A later analysis estimated false discovery rates by permuting HLA or CMV assignments 20 times. In a later analysis, co-occurring TCRs were grouped using DBSCAN, with TCRdist sequence similarity added in when clustering inside HLA-allele-positive subsets. For co-occurrence clustering, repertoires with fewer than 30,000 or more than 120,000 public chains were excluded, along with five or six repertoires with anomalous nucleotide sharing. The table was pulled from immuneACCESS by TCRdb, which kept in-frame rearrangements only. Such tables lose some clones; where checked, under half of the loss comes from unresolved V genes, and the rest has no known cause. Clone size and the V and J calls come from that table; the DNA yielded D and trimming. The table for this sample lists 160,000 or so clones; around four fifths of them were counted only once. Of the sample, 1.3% falls within the top ten clones.

The paper as a whole reports these results and caveats: In both the original and validation cohorts, the classifier was reported to diagnose cytomegalovirus status with high specificity and sensitivity. A further reported finding was that TCR beta sequences accurately predicted the HLA-A and HLA-B alleles for most subjects in the first cohort. In this cohort, only TCR beta chains were sequenced, and detectable features were limited by the absence of alpha or paired-chain data. V-gene and J-gene trimming of TCR beta chains was associated with a missense DCLRE1C variant in a later genetic analysis, and the association was replicated in an independent cohort. Assigning TCR associations to individual alleles was difficult when HLA alleles, especially DR and DQ, strongly co-occurred. Roughly uniform sequencing depth across donors was assumed in presence/absence analyses, although this assumption may not hold. According to a later analysis, TCR association rates differed among HLA loci, with DRB1 alleles showing the most associated TCRs and HLA-C alleles showing the fewest. Because the 87-base-pair reads could not distinguish some IMGT-functional V segments, including TRBV6-2 and TRBV6-3, those segments were excluded. For the cohort, immune exposure information was limited to CMV serostatus. In a later analysis, most CMV-associated TCR beta chains were found to appear HLA-restricted, with HLA associations seemingly driven largely by CMV exposure. A later analysis found that HLA-associated TCR beta chains were more clonally expanded and had lower generation probabilities than equally common non-associated chains. An earlier analysis of some 590 of the donors showed that most TCR beta V segments appeared in productive rearrangements either about 87% or about 30% of the time, which broadly matched IMGT annotations. At a false discovery rate of 0.05, a later analysis linked around 17,000 TCR beta sequences to specific HLA alleles. In vitro tests confirmed that a few of the cytomegalovirus-associated TCR beta chains recognize cytomegalovirus antigens. According to the authors, the approach could potentially be generalized to other disease states and immunological phenotypes. The study gave a list of about 160 TCR beta chains associated with cytomegalovirus. Because HLA typing was missing for some donors at each locus, association tests included only the typed subset. Correlated functional status among segregating V segments might be attributable to linkage disequilibrium, but an unknown experimental factor could not be ruled out. Compared with the approximately 700-donor mean, donors in an Asian-associated ancestry cluster had fewer N-insertions in productive TCRs, according to a later genetic analysis. Because counts were too low, roughly 18 rarely observed V segments, including chromosome 9 orphons, were left out of the earlier analysis of 587 of the donors. Most TCR sequences were seen in very few donors, while some public TCRs were found in many individuals. A group of highly shared sequence variants was considered likely to be a technical artifact of the sequencing pipeline. A later analysis reported that several top co-occurrence clusters appeared linked to parvovirus B19, influenza, CMV and Epstein-Barr virus.

The cohort was made up of roughly 670 healthy bone marrow donors. All cohort members were sampled while nominally healthy, although unrecorded immune exposures were likely present. The donor was CMV seronegative and was included in the group of a few hundred seronegative cohort members. Each donor provided a peripheral blood sample, and peripheral blood mononuclear cells were used for TCR beta sequencing. The Qiagen DNeasy Blood Extraction Kit was used to extract genomic DNA from the blood cell samples. Sequencing was carried out using PBMCs. The receptor's source is a woman aged 50 to 65 in good health and CMV-seronegative. The chain employs TRBV6-5 and TRBJ2-7, with TRBD1 identical over 9 junction bases. Here is the DNA: TGTGCCAGCAGTTGGGGCCCGGGACAGGGAATACGGGAGCAGTACTTC. It is translated as CASSWGPGQGIREQYF.